Below are 32 T cell receptor beta chains sequenced from a single sample in a study of graft-versus-host responses after intestinal transplantation. Using immunoSEQ multiplex PCR, the repertoire was profiled, and TCRdb retains in-frame clones only, with some absent. In the table there are about 25,000 clones, roughly 93% of which are singletons. The sample here was PBMCs, taken 18 days after transplant. These receptors came from a human patient who received an intestinal transplant, so some T cells may come from the graft donor.

This chain connects TRBV9 to TRBJ2-1; tentatively, D is TRBD1 (6 bases). The CDR3 length is 14 residues. The V end lost 0 bases, the J end lost 3 bases, and 7 bases lay between the germline ends. The germline V gene encodes CDR1 SGDLS and CDR2 YYNGEE. The CDR3: CASSVVTGYNEQFF. The CDR3 DNA sequence: TGTGCCAGCAGCGTAGTGACAGGCTACAATGAGCAGTTCTTC.

The rearrangement joins TRBV7-8 to TRBJ2-3; TRBD2 matches at 11 bases. Germline V CDR1 and CDR2: SGHVS, FQNEAQ. The CDR3 runs 16 residues. The ends lost 6 bases at V and 2 bases at J; junction bases unmatched: 7. The CDR3 loop is CASRRLAGQNTDTQYF. As DNA, the CDR3 is TGTGCCAGCAGGAGACTAGCGGGGCAAAACACAGATACGCAGTATTTT.

The genes are TRBV7-2 and TRBJ2-7, with D perhaps TRBD1 (6 bases). CDR1 and CDR2 (germline): SGHTA, FQGNSA. Deletions cut 2 bases from V and 1 base from J, with 12 bases between. The CDR3 is 15 amino acids. The DNA of the CDR3 is TGTGCCAGCAGCTTATTGGGCCAGGGGTCCTACGAGCAGTACTTC. This encodes CASSLLGQGSYEQYF. The whole variable domain, filled in from reference TRBV7-2 and TRBJ2-7, reads GAGVSQSPSNKVTEKGKDVELRCDPISGHTALYWYRQSLGQGLEFLIYFQGNSAPDKSGLPSDRFSAERTGGSVSTLTIQRTQQEDSAVYLCASSLLGQGSYEQYFGPGTRLTVT.

This clone came up once. CDR3 sequence: CASSLSPYEQYF. DNA of the CDR3: TGTGCCAGCAGCTTATCCCCCTACGAGCAGTACTTC. The rearrangement uses TRBV7-9 and TRBJ2-7; D is uncertain. Germline V CDR1 and CDR2: SEHNR, FQNEAQ (reference sequence). V lost 2 bases, J lost 2 bases, and 4 bases lay in between. The CDR3 totals 12 residues.

The gene calls are TRBV27 and TRBJ2-5; TRBD2 matches at 8 bases. Per the germline V gene, CDR1 is MNHEY and CDR2 is SMNVEV (reference sequence). The length of the CDR3 is 15 residues. With V trimmed by 4 bases and J by 2 bases, 6 bases remained unmatched. For the CDR3, the DNA is TGTGCCAGCAGTTACAGCGGGGGAGGGCAAGAGACCCAGTACTTC. Translation: CASSYSGGGQETQYF.

This chain links TRBV5-1 with TRBJ2-1, with 8 nucleotides matching TRBD1. The CDR3 has 14 amino acids. With V trimmed by 4 bases and J by 0 bases, 0 bases remained unmatched. In germline, CDR1 is SGHRS, CDR2 YFSETQ. The CDR3 reads CASSTGGSYNEQFF. The DNA of the CDR3 is TGCGCCAGCAGCACAGGGGGCTCCTACAATGAGCAGTTCTTC.

The genes are TRBV7-8 and TRBJ1-5; D is possibly TRBD1 (6 bases). Germline V gene data show CDR1 as SGHVS and CDR2 as FQNEAQ. This CDR3 is built from 15 residues. With 5 bases removed from V and 10 bases from J, the gap between germline ends came to 21 bases. The CDR3 sequence is CASSPIAGAAAPQHF. For the CDR3, the DNA is TGTGCCAGCAGCCCGATAGCAGGGGCCGCTGCCCCCCAGCATTTT.

This clone was seen only a few times. The chain has TRBV6-5 and TRBJ2-2; 7 positions match TRBD2. J gave up 2 bases and V 2 bases, and 5 bases lay outside the gene matches. The CDR3 has 16 residues. Per germline, CDR1 MNHEY and CDR2 SVGAGI. CDR3 sequence reads: CASSYGGGVNTGELFF. CDR3 DNA: TGTGCCAGCAGTTACGGTGGGGGGGTAAACACCGGGGAGCTGTTTTTT.

The chain joins TRBV7-8 to TRBJ2-3; D gene ambiguous. The germline V gene has CDR1 SGHVS and CDR2 FQNEAQ. The CDR3 has 14 residues. The ends were cut back, 8 bases at V and 2 bases at J, with 14 bases in the middle. CDR3 residues: CASRVGGTTDTQYF. The CDR3 DNA reads TGTGCCAGCCGGGTGGGCGGAACCACAGATACGCAGTATTTT.

The chain employs TRBV6-6 and TRBJ1-6; D is undetermined. Between the trimmed V and J ends, which lost 1 base and 7 bases, there was a span of 5 bases. The CDR3 sequence is 13 residues long. Germline V gene data show CDR1 as MNHNY and CDR2 as SVGAGI (reference sequence). This CDR3 reads CASSYFRNSPLHF. As DNA, the CDR3 is TGTGCCAGCAGTTACTTCAGGAATTCACCCCTCCACTTT.

Only one count was recorded for this clone. CDR3 coding DNA: TGCGCCAGCAGCCGAAGTCCCGGGGAGCTGTTTTTT. It yields the protein CASSRSPGELFF. This chain joins TRBV4-1 and TRBJ2-2, with no clear D. The V end lost 4 bases, the J end lost 6 bases, and 6 bases lay between the germline ends. CDR3 length equals 12 residues. Per the germline V gene, CDR1 is MGHRA and CDR2 is YSYEKL.

V usage is TRBV5-8 and J usage is TRBJ1-2, with D hard to call. Trimming shortened V by 1 base and J by 4 bases, and 8 bases separated the two germline ends. Germline lookup yields CDR1 SGHTS and CDR2 YDEGEE. The CDR3 runs 13 residues. As DNA, the CDR3 is TGTGCCAGCAGCTTGACCGGTGCCTATGGCTACACCTTC. It encodes CASSLTGAYGYTF.

V is TRBV15 and J is TRBJ1-1; 7 bases are shared with TRBD1. After removal of 2 bases from V and 8 bases from J, the junction contained 5 bases not matched to a gene. This CDR3 contains 13 residues. CDR1 and CDR2 (germline): LNHNV, YYDKDF (reference sequence). The CDR3 region has the DNA TGTGCCACCAGCAGACCCTACAGGGGCGAAGCTTTCTTT. It encodes CATSRPYRGEAFF. The variable domain in full, with the rest retrieved from reference TRBV15 and TRBJ1-1, is DAMVIQNPRYQVTQFGKPVTLSCSQTLNHNVMYWYQQKSSQAPKLLFHYYDKDFNNEADTPDNFQSRRPNTSFCFLDIRSPGLGDTAMYLCATSRPYRGEAFFGQGTRLTVV.

The chain links TRBV25-1 to TRBJ2-7; TRBD1 agrees at 7 bases. CDR1 MGHDK and CDR2 SYGVNS come from the germline V gene. CDR3 length: 15 amino acids. Unmatched junction bases numbered 8, after V lost 3 bases and J lost 3 bases. The CDR3 here is CASSETGQPIYEQYF. In DNA form, the CDR3 reads TGTGCCAGCAGTGAGACGGGACAGCCCATCTACGAGCAGTACTTC.

The CDR3: CASSQGRGEQFF. The CDR3 nucleotides read TGCGCCAGCAGCCAAGGGCGGGGAGAGCAGTTCTTC. The chain is built from TRBV4-1 and TRBJ2-1; D might be TRBD2 (6 bases). Trimming cost V 1 base and J 10 bases, with 8 bases left between them. Germline values: CDR1 MGHRA, CDR2 YSYEKL. The CDR3 sequence is 12 residues long.

This clone was seen a few times. The rearrangement uses TRBV5-1 and TRBJ1-2, with 7 bases that match TRBD1. Trimming removed 3 bases from V and 2 bases from J; junction bases left unmatched: 4. From germline, CDR1 is SGHRS and CDR2 YFSETQ. This CDR3 has 14 amino acids. CDR3 loop: CASSSAGQNYGYTF. The CDR3 nucleotides read TGCGCCAGCAGCTCGGCGGGACAGAACTATGGCTACACCTTC.

The rearrangement uses TRBV5-4 and TRBJ2-1; the match to TRBD1 covers 7 bases. The germline CDR1 and CDR2 sequences are SGHNT and YYREEE (reference sequence). The CDR3 consists of 11 residues. The DNA of the CDR3 is TGTCGTACAGGGGAAAACAATGAGCAGTTCTTC. Translated: CRTGENNEQFF.

The chain links TRBV6-5 to TRBJ2-2; tentatively, D is TRBD2 (5 bases). This CDR3 comprises 14 residues. V lost 2 bases, J lost 5 bases, and 9 bases lay in between. Looked up from germline, CDR1 is MNHEY and CDR2 is SVGAGI. DNA of the CDR3: TGTGCCAGCAGTTACGAGGGAATAACCGGGGAGCTGTTTTTT. Translating gives CASSYEGITGELFF.

The chain is built from TRBV7-9 and TRBJ2-3; perhaps TRBD1 as D (6 bases). V was pared by 4 bases and J by 2 bases, with 13 bases between. CDR1 is SEHNR and CDR2 is FQNEAQ in the germline V gene (reference sequence). The CDR3 has 15 amino acids. CDR3 sequence: CASSSDRSVTDTQYF. In nucleotides, the CDR3 is TGTGCCAGCAGCTCGGACAGAAGTGTCACAGATACGCAGTATTTT.

This sequence joins TRBV9 and TRBJ2-2; TRBD1 might be the D (7 bases). This CDR3 has 15 residues. Trimming removed 4 bases at V and 2 bases at J, with 12 bases between. The germline V gene has CDR1 SGDLS and CDR2 YYNGEE. This CDR3 reads CASSQGGSNTGELFF. CDR3 DNA sequence: TGTGCCAGCAGCCAGGGGGGCTCAAACACCGGGGAGCTGTTTTTT.

This clone was seen a few times. The chain recombines TRBV7-6 with TRBJ2-7, with D hard to call. Germline loops: CDR1 SGHVS, CDR2 FNYEAQ. V gave up 5 bases and J gave up 6 bases, with 14 bases separating them. This CDR3 comprises 13 residues. DNA of the CDR3: TGTGCCAGCAGCCCACGGGCATCCAGCGAGCAGTACTTC. Protein product: CASSPRASSEQYF.

This chain joins TRBV11-3 and TRBJ2-3; D perhaps matches TRBD2 (5 bases). Germline V gene lookup returns CDR1 SGHNT and CDR2 YENEEA. V was cut by 5 bases and J by 1 base, with 16 bases left in between. The CDR3 runs to 16 residues. CDR3 nucleotide sequence: TGTGCCAGCAGCCCCTTTACGGGGATAGGCACAGATACGCAGTATTTT. Amino acids: CASSPFTGIGTDTQYF.

The chain links TRBV27 to TRBJ2-7; D gene unclear. Germline CDR1 is MNHEY and CDR2 is SMNVEV (reference sequence). The length of the CDR3 is 13 residues. V was shortened by 2 bases and J by 3 bases, with 8 bases between the two germline ends. The CDR3 sequence: CASSLTPGYEQYF. In DNA form, the CDR3 reads TGTGCCAGCAGTTTAACACCCGGCTACGAGCAGTACTTC.

The DNA of the CDR3 is TGTGCCAGCAGCACGCTGACAGGCATGAACACTGAAGCTTTCTTT. Translation gives CASSTLTGMNTEAFF. V usage is TRBV11-2 and J usage is TRBJ1-1, with a tentative D call TRBD1 (6 bases). The V gene lost 5 bases and the J gene lost 0 bases, with 13 bases spanning the gap. The CDR3 sequence is 15 residues long. Germline V CDR1 and CDR2: SGHAT, FQNNGV.

This chain links TRBV5-1 with TRBJ2-3; D gene ambiguous. Germline lookup yields CDR1 SGHRS and CDR2 YFSETQ. The CDR3 runs 14 residues. V lost 0 bases and J 2 bases, leaving 7 bases between the germline ends. CDR3 residues: CASSLVADTDTQYF. In DNA form, the CDR3 reads TGCGCCAGCAGCTTGGTTGCGGACACAGATACGCAGTATTTT.

The chain carries TRBV5-4 and TRBJ2-3, with 8 bases identical to TRBD2. V shed 2 bases and J 0 bases; nucleotides not matched to a gene: 2. CDR3 length equals 15 residues. The germline V gene encodes CDR1 SGHNT and CDR2 YYREEE (reference sequence). DNA for the CDR3: TGTGCCAGCAGCTTAACTAGCGGAAGCACAGATACGCAGTATTTT. This gives the protein CASSLTSGSTDTQYF.

The V and J genes are TRBV19 and TRBJ2-1; 12 bases map to TRBD2. V dropped 6 bases and J dropped 4; count of bases not matched to a gene: 7. Germline loops: CDR1 LNHDA, CDR2 SQIVND (reference sequence). The CDR3 has 16 residues. The CDR3 protein is CASSGATSGGYNEQFF. CDR3 in DNA: TGTGCCAGTAGCGGAGCGACTAGCGGGGGTTACAATGAGCAGTTCTTC. The full variable domain, its missing parts supplied by reference TRBV19 and TRBJ2-1, is DGGITQSPKYLFRKEGQNVTLSCEQNLNHDAMYWYRQDPGQGLRLIYYSQIVNDFQKGDIAEGYSVSREKKESFPLTVTSAQKNPTAFYLCASSGATSGGYNEQFFGPGTRLTVL.

The chain recombines TRBV6-5 with TRBJ2-7; D call uncertain. This CDR3 is 15 amino acids long. The V end was cut by 0 bases, the J end by 0 bases, with 9 bases between. Germline V CDR1 and CDR2: MNHEY, SVGAGI. The CDR3 sequence: CASSYSIRSSYEQYF. The CDR3 region has the DNA TGTGCCAGCAGTTACTCTATCAGGAGCTCCTACGAGCAGTACTTC.

In nucleotides, the CDR3 is TGTGCCAGCAGGAGCCCTTCCTACGAGCAGTACTTC. It is translated as CASRSPSYEQYF. The V call is TRBV2, the J call TRBJ2-7; D is uncertain. The V and J ends lost 6 bases and 1 base respectively, with 7 bases between them. Germline assignment: CDR1 SNHLY and CDR2 FYNNEI. CDR3 size: 12 residues.

The chain links TRBV2 to TRBJ1-2; TRBD1 matches 9 bases. CDR3 length: 15 residues. Germline CDR1 SNHLY, CDR2 FYNNEI. V trimming: 7 bases; J trimming: 1 base; junction bases outside the gene matches: 7. The CDR3 loop reads CASTRGQGYNYGYTF. CDR3 coding DNA: TGTGCCAGCACCAGAGGACAGGGGTATAACTATGGCTACACCTTC.

This chain uses TRBV7-9 with TRBJ1-4, with D uncertain. Germline CDR1 reads SEHNR; CDR2 reads FQNEAQ (reference sequence). The V end was cut by 5 bases, the J end by 7 bases, with 11 bases between. The CDR3 runs 13 residues. For the CDR3, the DNA is TGTGCCAGCAGCACACCGGGAGGTGAAAAACTGTTTTTT. It is translated as CASSTPGGEKLFF.

This clone was found once. The chain combines TRBV6-5 with TRBJ2-5, with D uncertain. The CDR3 covers 14 residues. Germline V gene sequence: CDR1 MNHEY, CDR2 SVGAGI. V was pared by 2 bases and J by 1 base, with 8 bases between. The CDR3 coding sequence is TGTGCCAGCAGTTACGACGGCCTCCAAGAGACCCAGTACTTC. Translating it yields CASSYDGLQETQYF.